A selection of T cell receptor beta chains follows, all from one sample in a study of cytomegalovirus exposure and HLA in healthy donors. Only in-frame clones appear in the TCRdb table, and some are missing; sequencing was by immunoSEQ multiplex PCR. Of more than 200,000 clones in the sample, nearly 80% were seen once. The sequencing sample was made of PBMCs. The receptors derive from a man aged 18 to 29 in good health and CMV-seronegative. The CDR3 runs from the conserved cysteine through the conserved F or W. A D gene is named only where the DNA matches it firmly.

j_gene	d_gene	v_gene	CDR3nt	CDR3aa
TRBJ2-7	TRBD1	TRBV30	TGTGCCTGGCAGAATTCCGGGACAGGGGGCAACGAGCAGTACTTC	CAWQNSGTGGNEQYF
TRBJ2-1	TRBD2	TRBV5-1	TGCGCCAGCAGCCTCGGAGCGGGAGGGGGTAATGAGCAGTTCTTC	CASSLGAGGGNEQFF
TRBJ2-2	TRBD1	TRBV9	TGTGCCAGCAGCGAATCCCTCCCAATCGACAGGGAGAACACCGGGGAGCTGTTTTTT	CASSESLPIDRENTGELFF
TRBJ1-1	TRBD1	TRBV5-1	TGCGCCAGCAGCTCCGGGACAGACACTGAAGCTTTCTTT	CASSSGTDTEAFF
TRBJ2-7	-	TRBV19	TGTGCCAGTAGTTCCAACAGGGTCCCCCCCTACGAGCAGTACTTC	CASSSNRVPPYEQYF
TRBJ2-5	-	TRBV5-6	TGTGCCAGCAGCATCAGAGAGACCCAGTACTTC	CASSIRETQYF
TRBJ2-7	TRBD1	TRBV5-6	TGTGCCAGCAGCTTCAAGGGGACAGGCCCCTACGAGCAGTACTTC	CASSFKGTGPYEQYF
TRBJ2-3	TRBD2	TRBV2	TGTGCCAGCAGCGACGCACTAGCGGGAGCAGATACGCAGTATTTT	CASSDALAGADTQYF
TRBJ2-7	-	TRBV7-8	TGTGCCAGCAGCTTAGGGCAGGGGCCCTCCTACGAGCAGTACTTC	CASSLGQGPSYEQYF
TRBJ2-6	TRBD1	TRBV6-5	TGTGCCAGCAGCGCAACAGGGGCCGGGGCCAACGTCCTGACTTTC	CASSATGAGANVLTF
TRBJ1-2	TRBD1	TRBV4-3	TGCGCCAGCAGCCAAGATTTCCGGGACAGGGGGCCTGGCTACACCTTC	CASSQDFRDRGPGYTF
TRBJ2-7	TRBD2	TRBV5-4	TGTGCCAGCAGCTTGTCGGCTAGCGGGTCTTCCTACGAGCAGTACTTC	CASSLSASGSSYEQYF
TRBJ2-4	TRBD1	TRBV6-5	TGTGCCAGCAGCCCCTCGGGACAGGGGGCGTACATTCAGTACTTC	CASSPSGQGAYIQYF
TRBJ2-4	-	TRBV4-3	TGCGCCAGCAGCCGAGATGCGCGGGGCTTACTTTACTTC	CASSRDARGLLYF
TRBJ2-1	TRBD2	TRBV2	TGTGCCAGCAGTGAGATAATGGATTGGGCTAGCGGCTACAATGAGCAGTTCTTC	CASSEIMDWASGYNEQFF
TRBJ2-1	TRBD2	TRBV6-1	TGTGCCAGCAGTGGGGGCCGGACTAGCGGCTACAATGAGCAGTTCTTC	CASSGGRTSGYNEQFF